This T cell receptor (beta chain) was sequenced in a study of blood T cell repertoires in COVID-19. The overall study: Spain, Italy and the United States supplied samples that represented acute and convalescent COVID-19. PBMCs, B-cell-depleted T cells, or T cells provided the cDNA or gDNA that made up the material.

Per the authors' pipeline: Reference gene primer amplification yielded estimated nucleated cell counts. Libraries were prepared by immunoSEQ multiplex PCR; TCRdb keeps only in-frame clonotypes and omits some of them. The V and J calls and clone size were taken over from that table, and D and trimming were inferred from the DNA. This sample has about 130,000 clones, with roughly 74% found just once. The V segment lost 6 bases and the J segment 5 bases; nucleotides outside the gene matches: 8. This CDR3 spans 14 amino acids. Germline loops: CDR1 MNHEY, CDR2 SVGAGI. The chain couples TRBV6-5 to TRBJ1-1; 8 bases agree with TRBD1. Sequenced sample: peripheral blood. The TCR comes from a man older than 75 with COVID-19, enrolled during active disease. CDR3 nucleotides: TGTGCCAGCAGCGTCCAGGGGGCGCAAACTGAAGCTTTCTTT. Encoded protein: CASSVQGAQTEAFF.